This TCR beta chain is from a study of neurological immune-mediated disorders. Points from the study as a whole: The expanded clones of different subjects shared no CDR3 amino acid sequences (suggesting private repertoires in all groups).

This clonotype was observed many times. What it recognizes is unknown. Over 180 million TCR-beta sequences (from 15-18 subjects) were yielded by each sequencing run. From the 5' RACE reads, TCRdb called clonotypes with MiXCR, one entry per CDR3 protein. The data contain roughly 42,000 distinct CDR3 sequences, approximately 13% of them singletons. The germline gives CDR1 SEHNR, CDR2 FQNEAQ (reference sequence). Trimming removed 3 bases from V and 0 bases from J, with 7 bases in between. This CDR3 region has 14 residues. The sample's time point: longitudinal time-point 3. A blood bank in Maryland, USA, provided the volunteers who served as healthy controls. Unsorted libraries were derived from 2 million PBMCs stored at -80 C.

The sequenced material came from PBMCs. This clonotype was obtained from a man in his thirties or forties in good health. V is TRBV7-9 and J is TRBJ2-3, with D possibly TRBD1 on 5 matching bases. In nucleotides, the CDR3 is TGTGCCAGCAGCTTCGCAGGGAGCACAGATACGCAGTATTTT. It yields the protein CASSFAGSTDTQYF.